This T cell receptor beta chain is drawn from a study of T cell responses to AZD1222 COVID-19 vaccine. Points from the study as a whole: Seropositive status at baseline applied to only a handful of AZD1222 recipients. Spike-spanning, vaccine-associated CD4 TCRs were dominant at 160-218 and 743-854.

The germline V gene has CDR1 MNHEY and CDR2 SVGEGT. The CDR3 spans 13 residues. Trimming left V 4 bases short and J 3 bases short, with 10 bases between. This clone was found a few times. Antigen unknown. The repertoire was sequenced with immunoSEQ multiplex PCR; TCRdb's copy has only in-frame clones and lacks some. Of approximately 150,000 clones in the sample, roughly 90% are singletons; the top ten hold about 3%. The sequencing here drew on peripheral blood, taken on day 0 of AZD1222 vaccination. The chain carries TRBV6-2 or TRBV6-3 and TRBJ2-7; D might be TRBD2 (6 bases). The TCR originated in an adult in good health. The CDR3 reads CASSSPGGYEQYF. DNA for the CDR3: TGTGCCAGCAGTTCCCCCGGGGGCTACGAGCAGTACTTC.